Following are 22 T cell receptor beta chains from one sample sequenced in a study of T-cell reconstitution after alpha-beta-depleted transplantation in children. Preparation of the TCRbeta library involved a method that used unique molecular identifiers. TCRdb used MiXCR to reprocess the PCR reads, holding one entry per CDR3 protein. The sample consists of around 700,000 distinct CDR3 sequences, 10% to 15% of them appearing once. The specimen comprised PBMCs, sampled before TCRalphabeta/CD19-depleted stem cell transplant. These receptors originate from a girl under 10 years old with congenital amegakaryocytic thrombocytopenia, due to receive a stem cell transplant.

This clonotype was recorded many times. This CDR3 is CASSSEYTRGAVGNTIYF. For the CDR3, the DNA is TGTGCCAGCAGCTCGGAATACACACGCGGGGCAGTTGGAAACACCATATATTTT. The chain has TRBV5-6 and TRBJ1-3, with D maybe TRBD1 (5 bases). CDR3 size: 18 residues. With 3 bases removed from V and 3 bases from J, the gap between germline ends came to 22 bases. Germline V lookup: CDR1 SGHDT, CDR2 YYEEEE.

Ten or more counts support this clonotype. This chain joins TRBV5-1 and TRBJ2-3; D is ambiguous. Germline CDR1 reads SGHRS; CDR2 reads YFSETQ. The V end was cut by 1 base, the J end by 1 base, with 10 bases between. The CDR3 has 15 residues. CDR3: CASSLLDPRTDTQYF. Here the CDR3 DNA reads TGCGCCAGCAGCTTGTTAGATCCCCGCACAGATACGCAGTATTTT.

V and J are TRBV6-5 and TRBJ2-1, with a tentative D call TRBD1 (5 bases). The V and J ends lost 2 bases and 2 bases respectively, with 10 bases between them. Germline values: CDR1 MNHEY, CDR2 SVGAGI. The CDR3 sequence is 15 residues long. DNA of the CDR3: TGTGCCAGCAGTTACCGCTCCAGGGCCTACAATGAGCAGTTCTTC. Its protein is CASSYRSRAYNEQFF.

This clonotype occurred many times. This chain uses TRBV29-1 with TRBJ2-7; D is uncertain. The germline V gene encodes CDR1 SQVTM and CDR2 ANQGSEA. Trimming took 7 bases from V and 6 from J, leaving 16 bases between them. The CDR3 totals 12 residues. The CDR3 reads CSAGSELREQYF. The DNA for the CDR3 is TGCAGCGCCGGTTCAGAGCTTCGCGAGCAGTACTTC.

In its sample, this clonotype was seen many times. The chain recombines TRBV7-2 with TRBJ2-1, with a weak D call TRBD1 (6 bases). There are 17 residues in the CDR3. The ends were cut back, 4 bases at V and 4 bases at J, with 20 bases in the middle. CDR1 is SGHTA and CDR2 is FQGNSA in the germline V gene. CDR3: CASSYRGIQPPYNEQFF. CDR3 nucleotide sequence: TGTGCCAGCAGCTATAGGGGGATCCAACCCCCATACAATGAGCAGTTCTTC.

In this sample, this clonotype turned up a few times. J is TRBJ2-7 and V is TRBV20-1, with unresolved D. This CDR3 spans 14 amino acids. V lost 0 bases and J lost 7, with 16 bases in between. The germline gives CDR1 DFQATT, CDR2 SNEGSKA (reference sequence). CDR3 in amino acids: CSARDRVPMAEQYF. The CDR3 region has the DNA TGCAGTGCTAGAGATCGGGTGCCCATGGCGGAGCAGTACTTC.

This clonotype was recorded many times. This chain links TRBV7-2 with TRBJ2-5; D unresolved. With 2 bases removed from V and 5 bases from J, the gap between germline ends came to 12 bases. From germline, CDR1 is SGHTA and CDR2 FQGNSA. The CDR3 consists of 14 residues. CDR3 sequence: CASSLFSHGETQYF. The DNA for the CDR3 is TGTGCCAGCAGCTTATTCTCCCATGGGGAGACCCAGTACTTC.

This clonotype was counted only a few times. V and J are TRBV20-1 and TRBJ2-3, with 8 positions matching TRBD2. Germline-derived CDR1 and CDR2 are DFQATT and SNEGSKA (reference sequence). The CDR3 contains 14 residues. Germline trimming cut 4 bases from V and 0 bases from J; bases unmatched to any gene: 3. The CDR3 coding sequence is TGCAGTGCTAAAATAGCGGGAAGCACAGATACGCAGTATTTT. Amino acid sequence: CSAKIAGSTDTQYF.

This clonotype was recorded a few times. The chain recombines TRBV7-9 with TRBJ2-7; tentatively, D is TRBD1 or TRBD2 (5 bases each). The V end lost 6 bases, the J end lost 5 bases, and 14 bases lay between the germline ends. The CDR3 has 13 residues. Germline CDR1 reads SEHNR; CDR2 reads FQNEAQ (reference sequence). The CDR3 is CASRPIWGNEQYF. For the CDR3, the DNA is TGTGCCAGCAGACCCATCTGGGGGAACGAGCAGTACTTC.

The chain links TRBV20-1 to TRBJ2-1; 15 positions match TRBD2. Germline-derived CDR1 and CDR2 are DFQATT and SNEGSKA (reference sequence). CDR3 size: 17 residues. V was clipped by 0 bases and J by 8 bases; unmatched bases: 8. CDR3 residues: CSARDWTSGRAKDEQFF. The CDR3 coding sequence is TGCAGTGCTAGAGATTGGACTAGCGGGAGGGCTAAGGATGAGCAGTTCTTC.

This clonotype was seen many times. This chain connects TRBV12-3 or TRBV12-4 to TRBJ1-1; 12 bases agree with TRBD1. Trimming at V came to 4 bases and at J to 4 bases, leaving 7 bases not matched to a gene. The CDR3 runs 16 residues. DNA of the CDR3: TGTGCCAGCAGTTCCGGGACAGGGGGCGCGGGCACTGAAGCTTTCTTT. Its translation: CASSSGTGGAGTEAFF.

The chain carries TRBV5-1 and TRBJ2-5; no clear D. CDR3 length: 15 residues. The germline V gene has CDR1 SGHRS and CDR2 YFSETQ. V lost 0 bases to trimming and J lost 1 base, with 10 bases between them. Here the CDR3 DNA reads TGCGCCAGCAGCTTGGAAGTCATCAGCCAAGAGACCCAGTACTTC. Translated, it gives CASSLEVISQETQYF.

V gene TRBV29-1 combines with J gene TRBJ1-1; 7 nucleotides agree with TRBD1. The CDR3 consists of 12 residues. Germline V lookup: CDR1 SQVTM, CDR2 ANQGSEA. V lost 7 bases, J lost 6 bases, and 8 bases stayed unmatched. CDR3 sequence: CSARQGSPEAFF. The CDR3 nucleotides are TGCAGCGCAAGACAGGGCAGTCCTGAAGCTTTCTTT.

This clonotype was detected many times. The J gene is TRBJ1-2, the V gene TRBV7-8, with TRBD1 as a possible D gene (6 bases). Trimming took off 0 bases at V and 0 bases at J, with 11 bases between the two ends. Germline values: CDR1 SGHVS, CDR2 FQNEAQ. The CDR3 spans 16 residues. CDR3 in amino acids: CASSLALGATNYGYTF. The CDR3 bases are TGTGCCAGCAGCTTAGCGTTGGGGGCTACTAACTATGGCTACACCTTC.

The table lists this clonotype with many counts. This chain links TRBV12-3 or TRBV12-4 with TRBJ1-5; 8 bases are shared with TRBD1. V was pared by 8 bases and J by 0 bases, with 9 bases of the junction left unmatched. CDR3 length equals 16 residues. The CDR3: CASGQNRGSSNQPQHF. Written as DNA, the CDR3 is TGTGCCAGCGGCCAAAACAGGGGGAGTAGCAATCAGCCCCAGCATTTT.

This clonotype was observed at least ten times. V and J are TRBV20-1 and TRBJ2-7; TRBD1 aligns across 7 bases. Germline V CDR1 and CDR2: DFQATT, SNEGSKA (reference sequence). The CDR3 is 14 amino acids. Trimming cost V 0 bases and J 2 bases; bases outside gene matches: 4. CDR3: CSAREDRRTYEQYF. The CDR3 nucleotides read TGCAGTGCTAGAGAGGACAGGCGAACCTACGAGCAGTACTTC.

The table lists this clonotype with a few counts. This sequence joins TRBV5-5 and TRBJ2-5, with D perhaps assigned TRBD1 or TRBD2 (5 bases each). V shed 1 base and J shed 4 bases, with 11 bases lying between them. CDR1 is SGHKS and CDR2 is YYEKEE in the germline V gene (reference sequence). The CDR3 extends over 14 amino acids. In nucleotides, the CDR3 is TGTGCCAGCAGCTTGTGGCAGGGACGAGAGACCCAGTACTTC. It yields the protein CASSLWQGRETQYF.

The chain uses TRBV3-1 and TRBJ2-5; 9 nucleotides match TRBD2. This CDR3 contains 15 residues. The J segment lost 2 bases and the V segment lost 8 bases, leaving 9 bases of the junction unmatched. Germline CDR1 is LGHDT and CDR2 is YNNKEL (reference sequence). The DNA for the CDR3 is TGTGCCAGCCGTCTCTTCGCGGGAGGGCAAGAGACCCAGTACTTC. It encodes CASRLFAGGQETQYF.

This clonotype appeared many times. This chain uses TRBV30 with TRBJ2-7, with 7 bases fitting TRBD1. V shed 5 bases, J shed 2 bases, and the junction held 6 bases outside the gene matches. Germline CDR1 is GTSNPN and CDR2 is SVGIG (reference sequence). This CDR3 is 13 amino acids long. This chain's CDR3 is CAWGVGQPYEQYF. CDR3 sequence (DNA): TGTGCCTGGGGGGTGGGACAGCCCTACGAGCAGTACTTC.

This clonotype occurred many times. The chain recombines TRBV20-1 with TRBJ1-1; 8 positions match TRBD1. The CDR3 runs to 14 residues. Trimming at V came to 6 bases and at J to 6 bases, leaving 12 bases not matched to a gene. CDR1 and CDR2 from the germline V gene are DFQATT and SNEGSKA (reference sequence). CDR3 amino acids: CSARRTGGLAEAFF. The CDR3, as DNA: TGCAGTGCGCGGCGTACAGGGGGATTGGCTGAAGCTTTCTTT.

DNA for the CDR3: TGCGCCAGCAGCTCCCCGGGGACTAGCGGGAGAATCACAAGCACAGATACGCAGTATTTT. It encodes CASSSPGTSGRITSTDTQYF. This sequence joins TRBV5-1 and TRBJ2-3; 14 bases agree with TRBD2. CDR3 length: 20 residues. Germline V lookup: CDR1 SGHRS, CDR2 YFSETQ. J was trimmed by 0 bases and V by 3 bases; bases with no gene match: 12. Supplemented by reference TRBV5-1 and TRBJ2-3, the full variable domain reads KAGVTQTPRYLIKTRGQQVTLSCSPISGHRSVSWYQQTPGQGLQFLFEYFSETQRNKGNFPGRFSGRQFSNSRSEMNVSTLELGDSALYLCASSSPGTSGRITSTDTQYFGPGTRLTVL.

This clonotype has only a few counts. The rearrangement uses TRBV10-3 and TRBJ2-3; 11 bases agree with TRBD2. Germline values: CDR1 ENHRY, CDR2 SYGVKD. Trimming at V came to 3 bases and at J to 0 bases, leaving 2 bases not matched to a gene. The CDR3 contains 16 residues. The CDR3 is CAISEWTSGSTDTQYF. CDR3 sequence (DNA): TGTGCCATCAGTGAATGGACTAGCGGGAGCACAGATACGCAGTATTTT.